The 20 T cell receptor beta chains below all came from one sample that was sequenced in a study of OX40 agonist ivuxolimab in advanced cancers. Clones were sequenced by immunoSEQ multiplex PCR, and TCRdb holds only the in-frame ones, with some missing. The table shows roughly 58,000 clones, with more than 85% occurring only once. Here the sequenced sample was CD4+ or CD8+ T cells sorted from blood, taken in a trial of the OX40 agonist ivuxolimab. The receptors were sampled from an adult with an advanced solid tumor such as melanoma, head and neck, liver or kidney cancer.

CDR3: CASSLRTGTSGDTQYF. The CDR3 nucleotides read TGTGCCAGCAGCCTCCGAACTGGGACTTCAGGAGATACGCAGTATTTT. This chain links TRBV9 with TRBJ2-3, with TRBD2 as a possible D gene (6 bases). CDR1 and CDR2 (germline): SGDLS, YYNGEE. Trimming took 4 bases from V and 5 from J, leaving 20 bases between them. CDR3 length: 16 amino acids.

The V call is TRBV19, the J call TRBJ2-1; 11 positions agree with TRBD2. The CDR3 loop spans 14 amino acids. The ends lost 7 bases at V and 6 bases at J; junction bases unmatched: 5. Germline V gene sequence: CDR1 LNHDA, CDR2 SQIVND (reference sequence). CDR3 in DNA: TGTGCCAGTACGGGACTAGCGGAAGCCAATGAGCAGTTCTTC. It specifies CASTGLAEANEQFF.

This chain uses TRBV6-5 with TRBJ1-2; D gene uncertain. CDR3 length equals 14 residues. Germline CDR1 reads MNHEY; CDR2 reads SVGAGI. Trimming stripped 4 bases from V and 6 bases from J, with 15 bases between. Here the CDR3 reads CASSFRASRNGYTF. The DNA of the CDR3 is TGTGCCAGCAGTTTCCGGGCCTCCAGGAATGGCTACACCTTC.

The V and J genes are TRBV28 and TRBJ2-1; D gene ambiguous. CDR1 is MDHEN and CDR2 is SYDVKM in the germline V gene. The length of the CDR3 is 11 residues. Trimming removed 6 bases from V and 7 bases from J, with 7 bases in between. The CDR3 nucleotides are TGTGCCAGCAGCATTTTAAATGAGCAGTTCTTC. Its protein is CASSILNEQFF.

The chain employs TRBV5-1 and TRBJ1-4; D gene uncertain. The CDR3 is 14 amino acids. Germline V CDR1 and CDR2: SGHRS, YFSETQ. Trimming took off 1 base at V and 0 bases at J, with 4 bases between the two ends. The CDR3 loop is CASSLMATNEKLFF. CDR3 bases: TGCGCCAGCAGCTTGATGGCAACTAATGAAAAACTGTTTTTT.

The chain joins TRBV19 to TRBJ2-1; D is undetermined. This CDR3 is built from 15 residues. Trimming removed 1 base from V and 0 bases from J, with 7 bases in between. The V gene's germline CDR1 is LNHDA and CDR2 SQIVND (reference sequence). CDR3 bases: TGTGCCAGTAGTATAGGACCAGGCTCCTACAATGAGCAGTTCTTC. This sequence encodes CASSIGPGSYNEQFF.

The CDR3 protein is CASSERRGSARSFGYTF. CDR3 in DNA: TGTGCCAGCAGTGAACGGCGCGGGTCGGCACGGTCGTTCGGCTACACCTTC. J is TRBJ1-2 and V is TRBV2; D remains unclear. V shed 2 bases and J shed 8 bases, with 24 bases lying between them. CDR3 size: 17 residues. Germline V lookup: CDR1 SNHLY, CDR2 FYNNEI.

This clone appeared a single time. The J gene is TRBJ2-7, the V gene TRBV27; a weak D match, TRBD1 (5 bases). V was cut by 6 bases and J by 3 bases, with 18 bases left in between. CDR3 length: 15 residues. The germline V gene has CDR1 MNHEY and CDR2 SMNVEV (reference sequence). The CDR3: CASRRIQQENYEQYF. The CDR3 DNA reads as TGTGCCAGCAGAAGAATCCAACAGGAGAACTACGAGCAGTACTTC.

The chain combines TRBV5-6 with TRBJ2-5; tentative D call: TRBD2 (6 bases). The germline CDR1 and CDR2 sequences are SGHDT and YYEEEE. Deletions cut 3 bases from V and 5 bases from J, with 14 bases between. The CDR3 contains 14 residues. The CDR3 sequence: CASSYRRGGETQYF. CDR3 coding DNA: TGTGCCAGCAGCTATCGGAGGGGTGGTGAGACCCAGTACTTC.

On this clone: Other nucleotide sequences in the sample specify the same CDR3. The rearrangement joins TRBV5-6 to TRBJ2-5; the D gene is possibly TRBD1 (6 bases). Per germline, CDR1 SGHDT and CDR2 YYEEEE. The CDR3 spans 13 residues. Trimming stripped 4 bases from V and 5 bases from J, with 12 bases between. As DNA, the CDR3 is TGTGCCAGCAGCCTTGGTCAGGGGGAGACCCAGTACTTC. Encoded protein: CASSLGQGETQYF.

The chain carries TRBV6-5 and TRBJ2-1; the match to TRBD1 covers 9 bases. The CDR3 spans 15 residues. Trimming removed 8 bases from V and 1 base from J; junction bases left unmatched: 6. Germline V lookup: CDR1 MNHEY, CDR2 SVGAGI. CDR3 DNA sequence: TGTGCCAGCCAGTGGGACAGGGAGTCCTACAATGAGCAGTTCTTC. Its protein product is CASQWDRESYNEQFF.

V usage is TRBV6-5 and J usage is TRBJ2-7, with 8 bases matching TRBD2. The CDR3 loop spans 14 amino acids. Germline loops: CDR1 MNHEY, CDR2 SVGAGI. Losses at the gene ends were 7 bases for V and 5 bases for J; bases not matched to a gene: 10. The CDR3 region is CASKTQAGVHEQYF. As DNA, the CDR3 is TGTGCCAGCAAAACACAAGCGGGAGTTCACGAGCAGTACTTC.

The rearrangement joins TRBV7-2 to TRBJ2-1; 9 nucleotides line up with TRBD2. Germline CDR1 and CDR2: SGHTA and FQGNSA. The CDR3 has 17 residues. Losses at the gene ends were 3 bases for V and 3 bases for J; bases not matched to a gene: 9. CDR3: CASSLSSSGRIYNEQFF. The CDR3 DNA reads TGTGCCAGCAGCTTGTCGAGTAGCGGGAGAATCTACAATGAGCAGTTCTTC.

The V and J genes are TRBV5-1 and TRBJ2-5, with 8 bases aligning to TRBD1. V lost 7 bases to trimming and J lost 6 bases; unmatched junction nucleotides: 11. The CDR3 has 14 amino acids. The germline CDR1 and CDR2 sequences are SGHRS and YFSETQ. Written as DNA, the CDR3 is TGCGCCAGCGGGCCCCAGGGGGCCGGCAAGACCCAGTACTTC. It codes for CASGPQGAGKTQYF.

The rearrangement links TRBV7-3 to TRBJ1-2; tentative D call: TRBD1 (5 bases). CDR1 and CDR2 (germline): SGHTA, FQGTGA. This CDR3 contains 15 residues. V was shortened by 1 base and J by 6 bases, with 15 bases between the two germline ends. The CDR3 loop reads CASSLIPGSRHGYTF. In DNA, the CDR3 is TGTGCCAGCAGCTTAATACCAGGGTCAAGGCATGGCTACACCTTC. Drawing the rest from reference TRBV7-3 and TRBJ1-2, the complete variable domain is GAGVSQTPSNKVTEKGKYVELRCDPISGHTALYWYRQSLGQGPEFLIYFQGTGAADDSGLPNDRFFAVRPEGSVSTLKIQRTERGDSAVYLCASSLIPGSRHGYTFGSGTRLTVV.

The V gene is TRBV5-4, the J gene TRBJ2-1; possible D gene TRBD2, 6 bases. This CDR3 region has 15 residues. The germline gives CDR1 SGHNT, CDR2 YYREEE (reference sequence). Between the trimmed V and J ends, which lost 1 base and 3 bases, there was a span of 11 bases. The CDR3, as DNA: TGTGCCAGCAGCTTGAGTAGCGGCGTCTACAATGAGCAGTTCTTC. Protein sequence: CASSLSSGVYNEQFF.

V gene TRBV6-5 combines with J gene TRBJ2-5; D is unclear. The V gene's germline CDR1 is MNHEY and CDR2 SVGAGI. V was clipped by 1 base and J by 5 bases, with 5 bases between them. The CDR3 sequence is 12 residues long. Written as DNA, the CDR3 is TGTGCCAGCAGTTACTTACGGGAGACCCAGTACTTC. It translates to CASSYLRETQYF.

Here the CDR3 reads CASRSGQRDAAEAFF. The CDR3 coding sequence is TGTGCCAGCAGATCGGGACAGAGGGACGCAGCTGAAGCTTTCTTT. This chain connects TRBV6-6 to TRBJ1-1; TRBD1 matches at 7 bases. V lost 6 bases and J lost 6; bases outside the gene matches: 13. The CDR3 runs to 15 residues. The V gene's germline CDR1 is MNHNY and CDR2 SVGAGI (reference sequence).

V usage is TRBV6-6 and J usage is TRBJ1-1, with a possible D match to TRBD1 (5 bases). Germline V gives CDR1 MNHNY, CDR2 SVGAGI (reference sequence). Trimming left V 10 bases short and J 2 bases short, with 14 bases between. The CDR3 is made up of 13 amino acids. The CDR3 coding sequence is TGTGCCATCTGCCGGGGGGAAAACACTGAAGCTTTCTTT. Amino acids: CAICRGENTEAFF.

The gene calls are TRBV29-1 and TRBJ2-7; 10 nucleotides line up with TRBD1. CDR1 and CDR2 (germline): SQVTM, ANQGSEA. The junction had 4 bases not matched to a gene; V was cut back by 5 bases and J by 3 bases. The CDR3 runs to 13 residues. CDR3 protein: CSVRQGARYEQYF. CDR3 nucleotides: TGCAGCGTTCGACAGGGGGCCCGCTACGAGCAGTACTTC.